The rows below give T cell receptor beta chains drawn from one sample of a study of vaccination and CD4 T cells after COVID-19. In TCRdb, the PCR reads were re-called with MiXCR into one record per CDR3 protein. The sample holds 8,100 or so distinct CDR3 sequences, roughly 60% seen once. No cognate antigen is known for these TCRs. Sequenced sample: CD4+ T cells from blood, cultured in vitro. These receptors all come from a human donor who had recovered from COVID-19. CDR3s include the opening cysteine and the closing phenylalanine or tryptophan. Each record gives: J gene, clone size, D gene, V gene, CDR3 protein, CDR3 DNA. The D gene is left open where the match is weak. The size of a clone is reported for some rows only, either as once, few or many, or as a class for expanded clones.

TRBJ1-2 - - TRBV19 CASSIGGTNYGYTF TGTGCCAGTAGTATAGGGGGAACTAACTATGGCTACACCTTC
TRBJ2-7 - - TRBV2 CASRGEDRSYEQYF TGTGCCTCCCGAGGGGAGGATCGCAGCTACGAGCAGTACTTC
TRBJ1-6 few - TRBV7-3 CASSLQRGSPLHF TGTGCCAGCAGCTTACAGAGGGGTTCACCCCTCCACTTT
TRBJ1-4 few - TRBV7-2 CASSLVSYRVDEKLFF TGTGCCAGCAGCTTAGTATCGTACAGGGTGGATGAAAAACTGTTTTTT
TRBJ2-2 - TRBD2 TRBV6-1 CASSVAGGIGGELFF TGTGCCAGCAGTGTAGCGGGGGGAATAGGCGGGGAGCTGTTTTTT
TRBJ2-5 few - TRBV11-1 CASSLDLVLQTQYF TGTGCCAGCAGCTTAGACCTAGTACTGCAGACCCAGTACTTC
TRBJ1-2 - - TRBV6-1 CASSPGVGLGYTF TGTGCCAGCAGTCCAGGGGTAGGGCTCGGCTACACCTTC
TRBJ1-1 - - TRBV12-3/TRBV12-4 CASSITGNTEAFF TGTGCCAGCAGTATAACAGGGAACACTGAAGCTTTCTTT
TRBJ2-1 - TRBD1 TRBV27 CASSLSDRGRLGEQFF TGTGCCAGCAGTTTAAGCGACAGGGGGCGACTAGGTGAGCAGTTCTTC
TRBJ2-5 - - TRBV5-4 CASSNEGLYQETQYF TGTGCCAGCAGTAATGAAGGCCTGTACCAAGAGACCCAGTACTTC
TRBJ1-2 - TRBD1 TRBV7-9 CASSGTGGSGYTF TGTGCCAGCAGCGGAACAGGGGGCAGTGGCTACACCTTC
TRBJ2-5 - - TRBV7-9 CASSLRAGPGQETQYF TGTGCCAGCAGCTTAAGGGCAGGGCCGGGGCAAGAGACCCAGTACTTC
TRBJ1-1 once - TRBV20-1 CSARIQDSTEAFF TGCAGTGCTAGAATCCAGGACTCCACTGAAGCTTTCTTT
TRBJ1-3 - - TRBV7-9 CASSHRRTGNTIYF TGTGCCAGCAGTCACAGACGGACAGGAAACACCATATATTTT
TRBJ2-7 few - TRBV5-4 CASSPLRGSYEQYF TGTGCCAGCAGCCCCCTTCGAGGGTCCTACGAGCAGTACTTC
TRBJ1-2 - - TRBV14 CASSQAANYGYTF TGTGCCAGCAGCCAAGCCGCGAACTATGGCTACACCTTC
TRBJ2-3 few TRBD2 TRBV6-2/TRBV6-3 CASSSPGTSGGRTDTQYF TGTGCCAGCAGTTCCCCCGGGACTAGCGGGGGGCGAACAGATACGCAGTATTTT
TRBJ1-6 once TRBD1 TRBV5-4 CASSSTGVNSPLHF TGTGCCAGCAGCTCGACAGGGGTTAATTCACCCCTCCACTTT
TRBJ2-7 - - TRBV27 CASSPAGQRTYEQYF TGTGCCAGCAGTCCCGCGGGACAGCGAACCTACGAGCAGTACTTC
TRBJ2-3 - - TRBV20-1 CSAEGTRPDATDTQYF TGCAGTGCGGAGGGGACCCGACCCGATGCCACAGATACGCAGTATTTT
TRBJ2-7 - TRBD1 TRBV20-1 CSATDRGNEQYF TGCAGTGCTACGGACAGGGGGAACGAGCAGTACTTC
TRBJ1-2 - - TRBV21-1 CASWAFGYGYTF TGTGCCAGCTGGGCGTTCGGGTATGGCTACACCTTC
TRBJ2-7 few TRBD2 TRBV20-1 CSARDGASGKGEQYF TGCAGTGCTAGAGATGGGGCTAGCGGGAAGGGAGAGCAGTACTTC
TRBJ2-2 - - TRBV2 CASSETRGNTGELFF TGTGCCAGCAGTGAAACTAGGGGGAACACCGGGGAGCTGTTTTTT
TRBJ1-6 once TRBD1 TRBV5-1 CASKTGPEDSPLHF TGCGCCAGCAAGACAGGGCCCGAGGATTCACCCCTCCACTTT
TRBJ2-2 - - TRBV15 CATSPSSRDTGELFF TGTGCCACCAGCCCTAGCTCTAGGGACACCGGGGAGCTGTTTTTT
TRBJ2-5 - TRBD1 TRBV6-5 CASSYRRQGGETQYF TGTGCCAGCAGTTACCGGCGACAGGGGGGAGAGACCCAGTACTTC